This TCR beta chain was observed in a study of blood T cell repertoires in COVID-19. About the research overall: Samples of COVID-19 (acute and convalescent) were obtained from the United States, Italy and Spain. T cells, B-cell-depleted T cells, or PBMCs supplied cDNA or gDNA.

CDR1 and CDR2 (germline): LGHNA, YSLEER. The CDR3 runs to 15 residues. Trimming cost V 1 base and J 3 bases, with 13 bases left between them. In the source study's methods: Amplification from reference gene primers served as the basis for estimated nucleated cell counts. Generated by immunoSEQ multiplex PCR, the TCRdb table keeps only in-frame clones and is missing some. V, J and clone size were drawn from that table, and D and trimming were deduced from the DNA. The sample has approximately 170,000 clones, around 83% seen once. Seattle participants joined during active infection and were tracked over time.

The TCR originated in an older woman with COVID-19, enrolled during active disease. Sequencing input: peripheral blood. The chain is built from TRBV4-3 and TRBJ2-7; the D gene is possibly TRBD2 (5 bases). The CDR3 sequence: CASSQALPGYYEQYF. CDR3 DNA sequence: TGCGCCAGCAGCCAAGCACTCCCGGGATACTACGAGCAGTACTTC.